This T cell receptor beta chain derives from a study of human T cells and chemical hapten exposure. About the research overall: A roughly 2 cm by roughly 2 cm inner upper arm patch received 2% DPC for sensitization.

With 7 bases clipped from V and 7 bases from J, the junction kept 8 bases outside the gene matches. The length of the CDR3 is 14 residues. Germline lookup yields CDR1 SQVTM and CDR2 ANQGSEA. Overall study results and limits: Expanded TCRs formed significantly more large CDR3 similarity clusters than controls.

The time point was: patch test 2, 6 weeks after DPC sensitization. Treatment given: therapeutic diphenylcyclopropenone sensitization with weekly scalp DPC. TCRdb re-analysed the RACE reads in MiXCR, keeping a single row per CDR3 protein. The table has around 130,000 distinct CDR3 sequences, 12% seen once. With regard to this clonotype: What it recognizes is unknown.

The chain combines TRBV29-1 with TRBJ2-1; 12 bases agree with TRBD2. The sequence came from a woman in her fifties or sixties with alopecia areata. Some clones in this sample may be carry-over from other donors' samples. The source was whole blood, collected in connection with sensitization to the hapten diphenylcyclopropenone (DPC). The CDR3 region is CSAGTSGHLNEQFF. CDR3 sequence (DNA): TGCAGCGCTGGGACTAGCGGGCATCTGAATGAGCAGTTCTTC.